A selection of T cell receptor beta chains follows, all from one sample in a study of blood T cell repertoires in COVID-19. Assay: immunoSEQ multiplex PCR; the TCRdb copy retains only in-frame clones and omits some. The repertoire includes about 78,000 clones, approximately 90% of them detected once, and approximately 4.9% sits in the top ten. Source material: peripheral blood. Receptors originate from a woman of 80 years or more with active or convalescent COVID-19. CDR3s include the opening cysteine and the closing phenylalanine or tryptophan. Fields, in order: CDR3 length, D gene, V gene, J gene, clone size, CDR3 DNA, CDR3 protein. D genes are given only for firm matches. Not all rows give a size; the values are once, few, many and, for expanded clones, a class.

15	NA	TRBV18	TRBJ2-2	NA	TGTGCCAGCTCACCCGACTGGTCGAACACCGGGGAGCTGTTTTTT	CASSPDWSNTGELFF
17	TRBD2	TRBV24-1	TRBJ2-2	NA	TGTGCCACCAGGGGGACTAGCGGGAGCCCGAACACCGGGGAGCTGTTTTTT	CATRGTSGSPNTGELFF
14	TRBD1	TRBV28	TRBJ1-4	NA	TGTGCCAGCAGCCTGACAGGGGGCCGGGAAAAACTGTTTTTT	CASSLTGGREKLFF
16	NA	TRBV4-1	TRBJ2-7	NA	TGCGCCAGCAGCCAAGCCACAGCGGGTATTTCCTACGAGCAGTACTTC	CASSQATAGISYEQYF
15	TRBD2	TRBV2	TRBJ2-7	NA	TGTGCCAGCAGCAGAACTAGCGGGGGGCTCTACGAGCAGTACTTC	CASSRTSGGLYEQYF
15	NA	TRBV9	TRBJ1-3	NA	TGTGCCAGCAGCCAGAGGTTAGGCTCTGGAAACACCATATATTTT	CASSQRLGSGNTIYF
13	NA	TRBV27	TRBJ2-2	NA	TGTGCCAGCAGTCCCAGGGTATCAGGGGAGCTGTTTTTT	CASSPRVSGELFF
14	TRBD2	TRBV7-9	TRBJ2-7	NA	TGTGCCAGCAGCTTAGCGGGAGGGCCTTCCGAGCAGTACTTC	CASSLAGGPSEQYF
17	NA	TRBV7-2	TRBJ2-5	NA	TGTGCCAGCAGCTTCCCAAGGGGCGCGGGGTTCCAAGAGACCCAGTACTTC	CASSFPRGAGFQETQYF
14	TRBD2	TRBV6-5	TRBJ2-1	NA	TGTGCCAGCAGTTATAAAGCGGGAGTCAATGAGCAGTTCTTC	CASSYKAGVNEQFF
12	NA	TRBV29-1	TRBJ2-1	NA	TGCAGCGTTGAAGGCCCCGGGAATGAGCAGTTCTTC	CSVEGPGNEQFF
16	TRBD1	TRBV7-6	TRBJ2-3	NA	TGTGCCAGCAGCCCGGGACAGCCCCTGGGGACAGATACGCAGTATTTT	CASSPGQPLGTDTQYF
17	NA	TRBV24-1	TRBJ2-2	NA	TGTGCCACCAGTGATAACAAGCCGGGGGGCGGCACCGGGGAGCTGTTTTTT	CATSDNKPGGGTGELFF
13	NA	TRBV6-5	TRBJ2-5	NA	TGTGCCAGCAGCGGTTACCTCCAAGAGACCCAGTACTTC	CASSGYLQETQYF
14	TRBD1	TRBV6-5	TRBJ2-5	NA	TGTGCCAGCATGATGGGACAGGCACAAGAGACCCAGTACTTC	CASMMGQAQETQYF
16	TRBD1	TRBV9	TRBJ2-5	NA	TGTGCCAGCAGCCCCGGAGTACAGGGGGGCCGGGAGACCCAGTACTTC	CASSPGVQGGRETQYF
11	NA	TRBV20-1	TRBJ1-5	once	TGCAGTGCGAGCCCTAATCAGCCCCAGCATTTT	CSASPNQPQHF
14	TRBD1	TRBV28	TRBJ1-1	NA	TGTGCCAGCAGTGCCTACAGGGGGGGTACTGAAGCTTTCTTT	CASSAYRGGTEAFF
15	NA	TRBV6-2/TRBV6-3	TRBJ1-6	NA	TGTGCCAGCAGTAATGGACAGCCTTTTGGGAGGGCCCTCCACTTT	CASSNGQPFGRALHF
14	TRBD1	TRBV3-1/TRBV3-2	TRBJ2-7	NA	TGTGCCAGCAGCCCCTGGACAGGGATGTACGAGCAGTACTTC	CASSPWTGMYEQYF
11	NA	TRBV20-1	TRBJ2-3	NA	TGCAGTGCTAGGGGCGGGCGGATGCAGTATTTT	CSARGGRMQYF
14	NA	TRBV4-3	TRBJ1-1	NA	TGCGCCAGCAGCCAAGATTTCGGGAACACTGAAGCTTTCTTT	CASSQDFGNTEAFF
15	NA	TRBV7-3	TRBJ2-7	NA	TGTGCCAGCAGCTTAGGTTGGGGCAGCTCCTACGAGCAGTACTTC	CASSLGWGSSYEQYF
14	TRBD1	TRBV5-1	TRBJ1-1	NA	TGCGCCAGCAGCTTCACCACAGGGGCCACTGAAGCTTTCTTT	CASSFTTGATEAFF
14	NA	TRBV6-5	TRBJ1-5	NA	TGTGCCAGCAGTTACAGGGAGGGCAATCAGCCCCAGCATTTT	CASSYREGNQPQHF
13	NA	TRBV7-6	TRBJ2-7	NA	TGTGCCAGCAGCTTAGAGGGGACTGGAGAGCAGTACTTC	CASSLEGTGEQYF
15	TRBD1	TRBV28	TRBJ2-7	NA	TGTGCCAGCAGTTCACAGGGGGCCCCCTCCTACGAGCAGTACTTC	CASSSQGAPSYEQYF
18	NA	TRBV4-1	TRBJ2-6	NA	TGCGCCAGCAGCCAACTAACCAGGGGCCTCAAGGGGGCCAACGTCCTGACTTTC	CASSQLTRGLKGANVLTF
16	NA	TRBV7-9	TRBJ2-2	NA	TGTGCCAGCAGCCCCCTGGCGGGTTGGGACACCGGGGAGCTGTTTTTT	CASSPLAGWDTGELFF
16	TRBD1	TRBV4-1	TRBJ1-2	NA	TGCGCCAGCAGCCAAGAGTGGGGACAGGGTAACTATGGCTACACCTTC	CASSQEWGQGNYGYTF
13	NA	TRBV11-2	TRBJ1-1	NA	TGTGCCAGCAGCTTAGATATTAACACTGAAGCTTTCTTT	CASSLDINTEAFF
16	TRBD1	TRBV28	TRBJ1-6	NA	TGTGCCAGCAGCACGGACAGGAGCTCCTATAATTCACCCCTCCACTTT	CASSTDRSSYNSPLHF
16	NA	TRBV7-6	TRBJ2-2	NA	TGTGCCAGCAGCTTAGTGTACGGGTTGAACACCGGGGAGCTGTTTTTT	CASSLVYGLNTGELFF
14	TRBD1	TRBV9	TRBJ2-7	NA	TGTGCCAGCAGCGTAGGGGACAGGGGGCTCGAGCAGTACTTC	CASSVGDRGLEQYF
14	NA	TRBV7-9	TRBJ2-2	NA	TGTGCCAGCAGCGCCCGGGCGGGCACCGGGGAGCTGTTTTTT	CASSARAGTGELFF
14	NA	TRBV2	TRBJ2-7	NA	TGTGCCAGCAAGGTGCGGGCCTCCTCCTACGAGCAGTACTTC	CASKVRASSYEQYF
16	TRBD1	TRBV6-5	TRBJ2-1	NA	TGTGCCAGCAGTTACGGCCAGGGGGCTAGGTACAATGAGCAGTTCTTC	CASSYGQGARYNEQFF
14	NA	TRBV9	TRBJ2-7	NA	TGTGCCAGCAGCGTAGGGAGGGGTCCCTACGAGCAGTACTTC	CASSVGRGPYEQYF
13	NA	TRBV7-2	TRBJ2-1	NA	TGTGCCAGCAGCTTAGATCGCGGGGATGAGCAGTTCTTC	CASSLDRGDEQFF
13	NA	TRBV19	TRBJ1-4	NA	TGTGCCAGTCATCAAAAGGGGCGTGAAAAACTGTTTTTT	CASHQKGREKLFF
13	NA	TRBV7-8	TRBJ2-7	NA	TGTGCCAGCAGCTTCGGGGGCTCCTACGAGCAGTACTTC	CASSFGGSYEQYF
15	TRBD2	TRBV4-3	TRBJ2-3	NA	TGCGCCAGCAGCCAAGATGGACTAGCGGGAGATACGCAGTATTTT	CASSQDGLAGDTQYF
20	TRBD2	TRBV23-1	TRBJ2-4	NA	TGCGCCAGCAGTCTAGGGACTAGCGGGACCCACCTTCTAGCCAAAAACATTCAGTACTTC	CASSLGTSGTHLLAKNIQYF
12	TRBD2	TRBV18	TRBJ2-1	NA	TGTGCCAGCCACGGGGGGGCTAATGAGCAGTTCTTC	CASHGGANEQFF
14	NA	TRBV4-3	TRBJ2-1	once	TGCGCCAGCAGCCAAAGGGGGACGGACAATGAGCAGTTCTTC	CASSQRGTDNEQFF
16	TRBD2	TRBV18	TRBJ2-2	NA	TGTGCCAGCTCAGCTCCCACTAGCGGGAGGACCGGGGAGCTGTTTTTT	CASSAPTSGRTGELFF
14	TRBD1	TRBV20-1	TRBJ2-5	NA	TGCAGTGCTAGTAGGGGACAGGGACAAGAGACCCAGTACTTC	CSASRGQGQETQYF
15	TRBD1	TRBV28	TRBJ2-4	NA	TGTGCCAGCAGTCCTCCCGGGACAGGGGGATTCTTTCAGTACTTC	CASSPPGTGGFFQYF
11	NA	TRBV3-1/TRBV3-2	TRBJ2-5	NA	TGTGCCAGCAGCCTACAAGAGACCCAGTACTTC	CASSLQETQYF
15	NA	TRBV6-5	TRBJ1-1	NA	TGTGCCAGCAGACCTCTCAGGGGAATCGAGACTGAAGCTTTCTTT	CASRPLRGIETEAFF
18	TRBD2	TRBV28	TRBJ2-3	NA	TGTGCCAGCAGCCTAGCGGGAGCGGATATCGGCGGCACAGATACGCAGTATTTT	CASSLAGADIGGTDTQYF
14	NA	TRBV28	TRBJ2-5	once	TGTGCCAGCAGTTTACAGGGATCCCAAGAGACCCAGTACTTC	CASSLQGSQETQYF
17	TRBD2	TRBV9	TRBJ2-3	NA	TGTGCCAGCAGCGTAGCCGGGTCGGGGGGGCCTTCCGATACGCAGTATTTT	CASSVAGSGGPSDTQYF